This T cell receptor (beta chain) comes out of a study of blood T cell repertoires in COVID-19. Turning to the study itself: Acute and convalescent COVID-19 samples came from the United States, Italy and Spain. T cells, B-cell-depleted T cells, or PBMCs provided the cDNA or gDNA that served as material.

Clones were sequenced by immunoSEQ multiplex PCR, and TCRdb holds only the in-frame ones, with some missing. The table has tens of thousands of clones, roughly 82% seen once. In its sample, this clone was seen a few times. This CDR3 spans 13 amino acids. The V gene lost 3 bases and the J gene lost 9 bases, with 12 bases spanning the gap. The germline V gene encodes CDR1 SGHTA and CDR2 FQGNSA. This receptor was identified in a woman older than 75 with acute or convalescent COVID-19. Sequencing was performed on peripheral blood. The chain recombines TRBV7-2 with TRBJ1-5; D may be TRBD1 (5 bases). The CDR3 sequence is CASSFPPDRPQHF. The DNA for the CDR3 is TGTGCCAGCAGCTTCCCGCCTGACAGGCCCCAGCATTTT.